Listed below are T cell receptor beta chains from one sample, sequenced in a study of T cell responses to AZD1222 COVID-19 vaccine. Sequencing was performed with immunoSEQ multiplex PCR; in TCRdb, only in-frame clones are kept and a portion is missing. The sample includes 150,000 to 200,000 clones, 80% to 95% seen only once; the top ten take 2% to 2.5%. Sequencing used peripheral blood, obtained on day 0 of AZD1222 vaccination. These receptors were obtained from an adult in good health. Each CDR3 is given with its conserved first and last residue. D genes are given only for firm matches. Rows give clone size only sometimes, using once, few, many, or a class for an expanded clone.

TRBD1 | TRBJ1-2 | 15 | . | TRBV30 | CAHRRGTGGNYGYTF | TGTGCCCACAGGAGGGGGACAGGGGGTAACTATGGCTACACCTTC
TRBD2 | TRBJ2-1 | 15 | . | TRBV27 | CASSPLAGGYNEQFF | TGTGCCAGCAGCCCTCTAGCGGGGGGCTACAATGAGCAGTTCTTC
TRBD1 | TRBJ1-1 | 15 | . | TRBV18 | CASSSRQGRNTEAFF | TGTGCCAGCTCATCGAGACAGGGGAGGAACACTGAAGCTTTCTTT
. | TRBJ2-7 | 15 | . | TRBV5-4 | CASSLLGRVEAEQYF | TGTGCCAGCAGCTTGCTTGGCAGGGTGGAGGCCGAGCAGTACTTC
TRBD1 | TRBJ1-2 | 12 | . | TRBV18 | CASSRDRAGYTF | TGTGCCAGCTCACGCGACAGGGCTGGCTACACCTTC
. | TRBJ1-1 | 13 | . | TRBV7-3 | CASSLAGNTEAFF | TGTGCCAGCAGCTTAGCGGGGAACACTGAAGCTTTCTTT
TRBD1 | TRBJ2-7 | 15 | . | TRBV18 | CASSPLSGTGVEQYF | TGTGCCAGCTCACCACTGTCCGGGACAGGGGTCGAGCAGTACTTC
. | TRBJ2-2 | 14 | . | TRBV6-6 | CASSSPGDTGELFF | TGTGCCAGCAGTTCTCCAGGGGACACCGGGGAGCTGTTTTTT
TRBD1 | TRBJ1-4 | 15 | . | TRBV11-2 | CASSPSGRGPEKLFF | TGTGCCAGCAGCCCCTCGGGAAGGGGGCCTGAAAAACTGTTTTTT
. | TRBJ1-4 | 15 | . | TRBV9 | CASSVGQGANEKLFF | TGTGCCAGCAGCGTAGGGCAGGGAGCTAATGAAAAACTGTTTTTT
. | TRBJ1-2 | 13 | . | TRBV4-1 | CASSPGQPYGYTF | TGCGCCAGCAGCCCCGGACAGCCATATGGCTACACCTTC
. | TRBJ1-6 | 16 | . | TRBV10-3 | CAISERESSYNSPLHF | TGTGCCATCAGTGAAAGGGAGAGCTCCTATAATTCACCCCTCCACTTT
. | TRBJ1-6 | 15 | once | TRBV5-1 | CASSDTGTYNSPLHF | TGCGCCAGCAGCGACACCGGGACATATAATTCACCCCTCCACTTT
TRBD1 | TRBJ2-7 | 14 | . | TRBV2 | CASKPGQGMYEQYF | TGTGCCAGCAAACCGGGACAGGGGATGTACGAGCAGTACTTC
. | TRBJ1-5 | 15 | . | TRBV5-8 | CASSQALRSNQPQHF | TGTGCCAGCAGCCAAGCCCTTCGGAGCAATCAGCCCCAGCATTTT
. | TRBJ2-7 | 14 | once | TRBV2 | CASTEVGVSYEQYF | TGTGCCAGCACCGAGGTAGGGGTCTCGTACGAGCAGTACTTC
. | TRBJ1-1 | 13 | . | TRBV6-2/TRBV6-3 | CASSRQGRTEAFF | TGTGCCAGCAGTCGGCAGGGGCGGACTGAAGCTTTCTTT
TRBD2 | TRBJ2-3 | 17 | . | TRBV19 | CASSISKTGGPTDTQYF | TGTGCCAGTAGTATTAGTAAAACGGGGGGGCCCACAGATACGCAGTATTTT
. | TRBJ2-6 | 15 | . | TRBV19 | CASSIFSVGANVLTF | TGTGCCAGTAGTATTTTCAGCGTAGGGGCCAACGTCCTGACTTTC
. | TRBJ1-6 | 20 | . | TRBV12-1 | CASSFAGRAACDSYNSPLHF | TGTGCCAGCAGCTTTGCGGGCCGGGCAGCCTGTGACTCCTATAATTCACCCCTCCACTTT
. | TRBJ1-1 | 13 | . | TRBV5-1 | CASSVDSATEAFF | TGCGCCAGCAGCGTCGACAGTGCCACTGAAGCTTTCTTT
. | TRBJ2-7 | 14 | . | TRBV6-5 | CASSPNSGSEEQYF | TGTGCCAGCAGTCCCAATTCGGGGTCTGAGGAGCAGTACTTC
. | TRBJ1-5 | 15 | . | TRBV9 | CASSVGGQGRQPQHF | TGTGCCAGCAGCGTAGGGGGGCAGGGCCGCCAGCCCCAGCATTTT
. | TRBJ2-5 | 17 | . | TRBV24-1 | CATSDDTGTARGETQYF | TGTGCCACCAGTGATGATACCGGGACGGCTCGGGGAGAGACCCAGTACTTC